This TCR beta chain was captured in a study of T cells after posttransplantation cyclophosphamide. Produced via immunoSEQ multiplex PCR; TCRdb's table is partial and in-frame only. The sample holds about 26,000 clones, and no clone turns up only once. Peripheral blood was collected from the related graft donor on the marrow donation day. There are 13 residues in the CDR3. V lost 5 bases to trimming and J lost 9 bases, with 14 bases between them. Germline CDR1 is SEHNR and CDR2 is FQNEAQ (reference sequence). In its sample, this clone was seen many times. This rearrangement joins TRBV7-9 to TRBJ2-4; tentatively, D is TRBD2 (5 bases). Sequenced sample: PBMCs. This sequence originates from a man over 45 in good health, CMV-negative, and a related stem cell transplant donor. The CDR3, as DNA: TGTGCCAGCAGCCCCGGGATAGCTGCCATTCAGTACTTC. This sequence encodes CASSPGIAAIQYF.